Listed below are T cell receptor beta chains from one sample, sequenced in a study of cytomegalovirus exposure and HLA in healthy donors. Measured with immunoSEQ multiplex PCR; TCRdb has only the in-frame clones, and not every one. The data show about 200,000 clones, about 88% seen once. Sequencing was carried out using PBMCs. These receptors came from a woman in her 30s in good health and CMV-seronegative. The CDR3 runs from the conserved cysteine through the conserved F or W. Fields, in order: J gene, D gene, V gene, clone size, CDR3 protein, CDR3 DNA. A D gene is named only where the DNA matches it firmly. Some rows mark clone size as missing; the rest say once, few, many or name a class of expanded clone.

J gene: TRBJ2-7; D gene: TRBD1; V gene: TRBV10-3; clone size: -; CDR3 protein: CAVAQVGQVTYEQYF; CDR3 DNA: TGTGCCGTAGCCCAAGTGGGACAGGTAACCTACGAGCAGTACTTC
J gene: TRBJ1-5; D gene: -; V gene: TRBV29-1; clone size: -; CDR3 protein: CSVGADSNQPQHF; CDR3 DNA: TGCAGCGTTGGCGCGGATAGCAATCAGCCCCAGCATTTT
J gene: TRBJ2-1; D gene: TRBD2; V gene: TRBV2; clone size: -; CDR3 protein: CASRSTSDSYNEQFF; CDR3 DNA: TGTGCCAGCAGATCGACTAGCGACTCCTACAATGAGCAGTTCTTC
J gene: TRBJ2-1; D gene: TRBD2; V gene: TRBV11-1; clone size: -; CDR3 protein: CASSLEGLATYNEQFF; CDR3 DNA: TGTGCCAGCAGCTTAGAAGGACTAGCAACCTACAATGAGCAGTTCTTC
J gene: TRBJ1-4; D gene: -; V gene: TRBV10-1; clone size: -; CDR3 protein: CASMWGVGEKLFF; CDR3 DNA: TGCGCCAGCATGTGGGGGGTTGGTGAAAAACTGTTTTTT
J gene: TRBJ2-7; D gene: TRBD1; V gene: TRBV7-8; clone size: -; CDR3 protein: CASSLSRGYWDRASYEQYF; CDR3 DNA: TGTGCCAGCAGCTTAAGTCGAGGTTACTGGGACAGGGCATCCTACGAGCAGTACTTC
J gene: TRBJ2-5; D gene: -; V gene: TRBV29-1; clone size: -; CDR3 protein: CSVEGLMVKTQYF; CDR3 DNA: TGCAGCGTTGAAGGTCTAATGGTGAAGACCCAGTACTTC
J gene: TRBJ2-3; D gene: -; V gene: TRBV11-3; clone size: -; CDR3 protein: CASSSTQTGDTQYF; CDR3 DNA: TGTGCCAGCAGCTCCACACAGACCGGAGATACGCAGTATTTT
J gene: TRBJ2-1; D gene: TRBD2; V gene: TRBV5-4; clone size: -; CDR3 protein: CASSAGLAGDNEQFF; CDR3 DNA: TGTGCCAGCAGCGCCGGACTAGCGGGGGACAATGAGCAGTTCTTC
J gene: TRBJ2-5; D gene: TRBD1; V gene: TRBV5-1; clone size: -; CDR3 protein: CASSYGTGGVETQYF; CDR3 DNA: TGCGCCAGCAGCTATGGGACAGGGGGCGTAGAGACCCAGTACTTC
J gene: TRBJ2-7; D gene: TRBD1; V gene: TRBV28; clone size: -; CDR3 protein: CASSLLQGAYEQYF; CDR3 DNA: TGTGCCAGCAGTTTATTACAGGGGGCATACGAGCAGTACTTC
J gene: TRBJ2-7; D gene: TRBD2; V gene: TRBV30; clone size: -; CDR3 protein: CASGRSLPSMRSEQYF; CDR3 DNA: TGTGCCTCCGGGAGGTCGCTACCGTCCATGCGTTCTGAGCAGTACTTC
J gene: TRBJ2-7; D gene: TRBD1; V gene: TRBV5-1; clone size: -; CDR3 protein: CASSLQSTGAPLDEQYF; CDR3 DNA: TGCGCCAGCAGCTTACAATCCACAGGGGCCCCTTTGGACGAGCAGTACTTC
J gene: TRBJ2-2; D gene: -; V gene: TRBV29-1; clone size: -; CDR3 protein: CSVGSVSGELFF; CDR3 DNA: TGCAGCGTTGGTTCCGTATCCGGGGAGCTGTTTTTT
J gene: TRBJ2-7; D gene: -; V gene: TRBV18; clone size: -; CDR3 protein: CASSPRAGYEQYF; CDR3 DNA: TGTGCCAGCTCACCTCGGGCGGGTTACGAGCAGTACTTC
J gene: TRBJ2-1; D gene: TRBD2; V gene: TRBV5-1; clone size: -; CDR3 protein: CASSSWGLAGGSSYNEQFF; CDR3 DNA: TGCGCCAGCAGCTCGTGGGGACTAGCGGGGGGGAGCTCCTACAATGAGCAGTTCTTC
J gene: TRBJ2-7; D gene: TRBD1; V gene: TRBV6-1; clone size: once; CDR3 protein: CASSQLTGGENEQYF; CDR3 DNA: TGTGCCAGCAGCCAGTTGACAGGGGGCGAAAACGAGCAGTACTTC
J gene: TRBJ2-1; D gene: -; V gene: TRBV7-6; clone size: -; CDR3 protein: CASSLSPTLDNYNEQFF; CDR3 DNA: TGTGCCAGCAGCTTATCACCGACCTTGGACAACTACAATGAGCAGTTCTTC